The clone carrying this T cell receptor beta chain was counted many times. This CDR3 contains 14 residues. V shed 6 bases and J 3 bases; nucleotides not matched to a gene: 10. From germline, CDR1 is SQVTM and CDR2 ANQGSEA. Using immunoSEQ multiplex PCR, the repertoire was profiled, and TCRdb retains in-frame clones only, with some absent. Among about 140,000 clones, 80% to 95% were seen once, and the ten largest hold 1.5%. These data belong to a study of CD4+ T cells in melanoma. The chain links TRBV29-1 to TRBJ1-2; 7 nucleotides align to TRBD1. This TCR was sampled from a human donor with melanoma. The CDR3 DNA is TGCAGCGTGCCGCCGGGACAGCTGGACTATGGCTACACCTTC. It codes for CSVPPGQLDYGYTF.